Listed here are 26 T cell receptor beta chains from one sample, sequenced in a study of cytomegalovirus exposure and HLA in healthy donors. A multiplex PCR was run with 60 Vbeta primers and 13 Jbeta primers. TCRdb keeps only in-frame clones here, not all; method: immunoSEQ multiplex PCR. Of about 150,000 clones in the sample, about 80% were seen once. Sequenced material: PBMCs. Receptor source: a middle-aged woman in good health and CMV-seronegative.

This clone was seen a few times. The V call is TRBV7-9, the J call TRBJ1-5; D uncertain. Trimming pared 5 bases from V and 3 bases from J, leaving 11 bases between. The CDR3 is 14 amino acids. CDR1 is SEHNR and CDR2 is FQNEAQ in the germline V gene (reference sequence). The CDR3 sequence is CASSPGGFNQPQHF. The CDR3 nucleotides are TGTGCCAGCAGCCCCGGCGGCTTCAATCAGCCCCAGCATTTT.

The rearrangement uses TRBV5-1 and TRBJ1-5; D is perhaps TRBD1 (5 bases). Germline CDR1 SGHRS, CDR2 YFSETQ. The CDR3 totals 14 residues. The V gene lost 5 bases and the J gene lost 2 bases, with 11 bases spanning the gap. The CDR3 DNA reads TGCGCCAGCAGAGCAGGGTTCGGCAATCAGCCCCAGCATTTT. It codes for CASRAGFGNQPQHF.

The CDR3 nucleotides are TGTGCCAGCAGCTTAAGACAGGGCAATCAGCCCCAGCATTTT. Its translation is CASSLRQGNQPQHF. This chain links TRBV7-2 with TRBJ1-5, with D possibly matching TRBD1 (6 bases). Germline CDR1 SGHTA, CDR2 FQGNSA. This CDR3 region has 14 residues. V lost 2 bases, J lost 2 bases, and 7 bases lay in between.

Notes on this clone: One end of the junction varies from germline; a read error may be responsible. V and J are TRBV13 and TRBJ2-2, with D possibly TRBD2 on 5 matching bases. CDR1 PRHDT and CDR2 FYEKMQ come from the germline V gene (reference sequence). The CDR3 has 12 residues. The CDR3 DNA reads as TGTGCCAGCAGCGCATACACCGGGGAGCTGGTTTTT. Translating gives CASSAYTGELVF.

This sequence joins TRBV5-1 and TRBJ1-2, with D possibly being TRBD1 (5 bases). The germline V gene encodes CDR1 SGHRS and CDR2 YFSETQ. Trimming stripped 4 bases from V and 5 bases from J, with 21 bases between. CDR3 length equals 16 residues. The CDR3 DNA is TGCGCCAGCAGCCTTGGAAGGTCGCCGGGACTGTATGGCTACACCTTC. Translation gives CASSLGRSPGLYGYTF.

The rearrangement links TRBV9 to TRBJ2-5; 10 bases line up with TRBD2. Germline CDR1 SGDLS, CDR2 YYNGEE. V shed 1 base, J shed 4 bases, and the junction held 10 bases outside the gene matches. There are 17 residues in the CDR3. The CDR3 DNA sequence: TGTGCCAGCAGCGTACGGCTAGCGGGAGAAGGGGGAGAGACCCAGTACTTC. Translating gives CASSVRLAGEGGETQYF.

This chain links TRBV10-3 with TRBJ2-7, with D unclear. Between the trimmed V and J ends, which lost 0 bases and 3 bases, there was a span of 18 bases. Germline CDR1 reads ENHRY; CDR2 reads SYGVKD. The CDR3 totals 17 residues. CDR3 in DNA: TGTGCCATCAGTGAGTCGAGCTTCCGAAGGAGATACTACGAGCAGTACTTC. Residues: CAISESSFRRRYYEQYF.

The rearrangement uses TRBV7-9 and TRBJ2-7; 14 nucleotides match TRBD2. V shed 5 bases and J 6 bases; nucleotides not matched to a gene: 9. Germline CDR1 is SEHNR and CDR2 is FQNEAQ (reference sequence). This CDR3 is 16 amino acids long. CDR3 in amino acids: CASSPGLAGGVSEQYF. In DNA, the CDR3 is TGTGCCAGCAGCCCCGGACTAGCGGGAGGTGTGAGCGAGCAGTACTTC.

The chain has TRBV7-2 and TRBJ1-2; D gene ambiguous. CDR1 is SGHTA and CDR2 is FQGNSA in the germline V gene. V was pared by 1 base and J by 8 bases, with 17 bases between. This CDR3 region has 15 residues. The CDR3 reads CASSLGSEPLWGYTF. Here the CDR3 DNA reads TGTGCCAGCAGCTTAGGGTCCGAGCCCCTTTGGGGCTACACCTTC.

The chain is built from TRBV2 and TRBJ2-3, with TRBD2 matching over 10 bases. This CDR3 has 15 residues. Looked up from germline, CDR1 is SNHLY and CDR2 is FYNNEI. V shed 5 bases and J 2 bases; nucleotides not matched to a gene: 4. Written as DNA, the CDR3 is TGTGCCAGCAGTCCCAGCGGGGGGGCCACAGATACGCAGTATTTT. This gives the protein CASSPSGGATDTQYF.

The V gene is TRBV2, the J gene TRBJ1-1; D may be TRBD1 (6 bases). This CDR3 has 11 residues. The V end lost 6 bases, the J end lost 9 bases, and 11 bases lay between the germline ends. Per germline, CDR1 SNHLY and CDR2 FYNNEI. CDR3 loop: CASRSGGQAFF. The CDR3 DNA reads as TGTGCCAGCAGGAGCGGGGGCCAAGCTTTCTTT.

CDR3 residues: CASSLLGGEGEQFF. The CDR3 bases are TGTGCCAGCAGCCTATTAGGGGGGGAGGGTGAGCAGTTCTTC. The gene calls are TRBV4-2 and TRBJ2-1, with D possibly TRBD2 on 7 matching bases. This CDR3 region has 14 residues. Germline V gene sequence: CDR1 LGHNA, CDR2 YNFKEQ. Trimming removed 4 bases from V and 9 bases from J, with 16 bases in between.

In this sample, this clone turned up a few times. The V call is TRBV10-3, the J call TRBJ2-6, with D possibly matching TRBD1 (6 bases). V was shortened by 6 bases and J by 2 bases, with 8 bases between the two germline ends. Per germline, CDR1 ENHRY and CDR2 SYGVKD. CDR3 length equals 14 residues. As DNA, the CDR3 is TGTGCCATCAGGGGGGCTACTGGGGCCAACGTCCTGACTTTC. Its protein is CAIRGATGANVLTF.

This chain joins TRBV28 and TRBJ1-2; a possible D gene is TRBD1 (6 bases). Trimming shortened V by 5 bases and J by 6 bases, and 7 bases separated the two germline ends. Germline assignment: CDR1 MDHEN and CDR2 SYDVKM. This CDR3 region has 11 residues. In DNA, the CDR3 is TGTGCCAGCAGTACAGGGAATGGCTACACCTTC. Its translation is CASSTGNGYTF.

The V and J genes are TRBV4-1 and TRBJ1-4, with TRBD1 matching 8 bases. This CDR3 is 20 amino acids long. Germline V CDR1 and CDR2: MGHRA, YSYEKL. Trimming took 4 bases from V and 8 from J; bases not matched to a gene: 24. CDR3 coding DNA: TGCGCCAGCAGCCCGCGAGGGAGACAGGGGATAGAATCGGCCCGGGAAAAACTGTTTTTT. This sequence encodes CASSPRGRQGIESAREKLFF.

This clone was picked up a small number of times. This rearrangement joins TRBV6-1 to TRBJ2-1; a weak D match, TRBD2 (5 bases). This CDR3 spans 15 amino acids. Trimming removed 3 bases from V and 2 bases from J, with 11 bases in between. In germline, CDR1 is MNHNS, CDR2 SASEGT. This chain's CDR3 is CASSDGDYAYNEQFF. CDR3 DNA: TGTGCCAGCAGTGACGGAGACTACGCCTACAATGAGCAGTTCTTC.

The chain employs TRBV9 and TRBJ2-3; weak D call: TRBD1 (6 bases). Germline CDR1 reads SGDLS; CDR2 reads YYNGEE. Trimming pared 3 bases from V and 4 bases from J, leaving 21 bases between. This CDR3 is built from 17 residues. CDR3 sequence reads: CASSGLPGHPGSDTQYF. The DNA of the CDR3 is TGTGCCAGCAGCGGCCTACCGGGACACCCTGGGTCAGATACGCAGTATTTT.

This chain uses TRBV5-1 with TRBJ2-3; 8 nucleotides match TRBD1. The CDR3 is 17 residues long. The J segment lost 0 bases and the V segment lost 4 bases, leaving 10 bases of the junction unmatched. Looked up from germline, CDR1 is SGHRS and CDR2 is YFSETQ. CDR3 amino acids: CASSDHLGQGSTDTQYF. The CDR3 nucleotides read TGCGCCAGCAGCGATCACCTAGGACAGGGAAGCACAGATACGCAGTATTTT.

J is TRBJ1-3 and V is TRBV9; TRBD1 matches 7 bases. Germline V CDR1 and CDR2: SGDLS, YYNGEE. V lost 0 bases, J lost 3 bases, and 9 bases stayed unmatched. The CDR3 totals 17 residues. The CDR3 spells CASSVAPGTVGGNTIYF. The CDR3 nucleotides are TGTGCCAGCAGCGTAGCCCCCGGGACAGTAGGTGGAAACACCATATATTTT. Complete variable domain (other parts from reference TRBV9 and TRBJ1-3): DSGVTQTPKHLITATGQRVTLRCSPRSGDLSVYWYQQSLDQGLQFLIQYYNGEERAKGNILERFSAQQFPDLHSELNLSSLELGDSALYFCASSVAPGTVGGNTIYFGEGSWLTVV.

This CDR3 reads CASSTLRGDVKTQYF. The CDR3 DNA is TGTGCCAGCAGTACCCTTCGGGGAGATGTGAAGACCCAGTACTTC. This chain joins TRBV28 and TRBJ2-5, with D possibly matching TRBD2 (5 bases). The V gene lost 5 bases and the J gene lost 6 bases, with 19 bases spanning the gap. The length of the CDR3 is 15 residues. Germline assignment: CDR1 MDHEN and CDR2 SYDVKM.

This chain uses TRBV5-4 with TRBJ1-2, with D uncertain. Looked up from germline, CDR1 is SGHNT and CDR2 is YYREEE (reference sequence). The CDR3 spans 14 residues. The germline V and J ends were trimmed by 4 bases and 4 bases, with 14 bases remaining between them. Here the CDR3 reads CASSPRGDRYGYTF. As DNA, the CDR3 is TGTGCCAGCAGCCCCCGGGGAGATCGCTATGGCTACACCTTC.

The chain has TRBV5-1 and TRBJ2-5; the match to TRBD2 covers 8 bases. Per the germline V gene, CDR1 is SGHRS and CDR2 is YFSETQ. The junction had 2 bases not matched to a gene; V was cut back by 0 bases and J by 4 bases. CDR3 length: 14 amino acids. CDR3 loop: CASSLGREGETQYF. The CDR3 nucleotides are TGCGCCAGCAGCTTGGGTCGGGAGGGAGAGACCCAGTACTTC.

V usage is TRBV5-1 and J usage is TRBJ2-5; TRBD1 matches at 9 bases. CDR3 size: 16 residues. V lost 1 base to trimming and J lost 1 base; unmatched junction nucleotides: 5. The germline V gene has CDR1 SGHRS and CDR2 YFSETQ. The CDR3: CASSLWDRVGQETQYF. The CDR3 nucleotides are TGCGCCAGCAGCTTGTGGGACAGGGTGGGCCAAGAGACCCAGTACTTC.

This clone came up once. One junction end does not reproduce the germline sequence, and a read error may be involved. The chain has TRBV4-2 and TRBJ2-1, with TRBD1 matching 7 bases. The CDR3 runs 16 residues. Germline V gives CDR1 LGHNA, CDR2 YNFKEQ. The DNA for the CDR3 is TGTGCCGGCAGCCAAGGACAGTTAGGGACAGACAATGAGCAGTTCTTC. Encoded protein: CAGSQGQLGTDNEQFF.

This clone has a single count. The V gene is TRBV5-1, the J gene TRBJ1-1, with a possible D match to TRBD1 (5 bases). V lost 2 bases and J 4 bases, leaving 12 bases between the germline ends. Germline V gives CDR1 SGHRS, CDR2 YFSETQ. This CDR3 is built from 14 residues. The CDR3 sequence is CASSFTGEGTEAFF. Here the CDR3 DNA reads TGCGCCAGCAGCTTTACGGGGGAGGGCACTGAAGCTTTCTTT.

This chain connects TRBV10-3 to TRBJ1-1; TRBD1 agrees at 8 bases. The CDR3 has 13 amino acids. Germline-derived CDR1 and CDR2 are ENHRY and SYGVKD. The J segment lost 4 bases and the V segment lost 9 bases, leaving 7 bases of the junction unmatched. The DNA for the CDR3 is TGTGCCATGCAGGGGGCTGGAGGCACTGAAGCTTTCTTT. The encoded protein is CAMQGAGGTEAFF.